These 28 T cell receptor beta chains originate from one sample sequenced in a study of a mutant IDH1 vaccine in newly diagnosed glioma. Stated time point: week 35, safety follow-up. In every dose of vaccine, 300 ug of mutant IDH1 20-mer peptide was given alongside topical imiquimod. The method was immunoSEQ multiplex PCR; TCRdb's version includes in-frame clones alone and lacks a portion of them. The sample has fewer than 55,000 clones, approximately 80% seen once; the top ten hold roughly 5%. These receptors' targets are unknown. The sequences come from PBMCs, collected from a glioma patient whose treatment included an IDH1 peptide vaccine. The receptor source for this set is a woman in her forties with glioma. Some clones in this sample may be carry-over from other donors' samples.

This clone was found a few times. DNA for the CDR3: TGTGCCAGCAGGAATAACAGGGGGTTATACACCTTC. Protein product: CASRNNRGLYTF. V and J are TRBV28 and TRBJ1-2; TRBD1 matches at 8 bases. J lost 11 bases, V lost 6 bases, and 8 bases had no gene match. The CDR3 sequence is 12 residues long. CDR1 is MDHEN, CDR2 SYDVKM, per germline.

The gene calls are TRBV19 and TRBJ2-2, with unresolved D. The germline V gene has CDR1 LNHDA and CDR2 SQIVND (reference sequence). V was pared by 4 bases and J by 1 base, with 4 bases between. The CDR3 is 13 residues long. CDR3 region: CASSNRNTGELFF. Written as DNA, the CDR3 is TGTGCCAGTAGTAACAGGAACACCGGGGAGCTGTTTTTT.

This clone was observed a handful of times. J is TRBJ2-1 and V is TRBV4-2; D may correspond to TRBD1 or TRBD2 (6 bases each). Germline V gene data show CDR1 as LGHNA and CDR2 as YNFKEQ. Trimming took 3 bases from V and 8 from J, leaving 11 bases between them. CDR3 length: 13 residues. CDR3 bases: TGTGCCAGCAGCCAGAACGGGGGCGATGAGCAGTTCTTC. Its protein is CASSQNGGDEQFF.

V usage is TRBV19 and J usage is TRBJ1-4; 7 positions agree with TRBD1. Germline values: CDR1 LNHDA, CDR2 SQIVND (reference sequence). Losses at the gene ends were 5 bases for V and 2 bases for J; bases not matched to a gene: 2. The CDR3 spans 14 residues. The DNA for the CDR3 is TGTGCCAGTAGTCCGACAGGGACTAATGAAAAACTGTTTTTT. Its translation: CASSPTGTNEKLFF.

V usage is TRBV6-6 and J usage is TRBJ1-5, with D hard to call. Germline V gene sequence: CDR1 MNHNY, CDR2 SVGAGI (reference sequence). V was trimmed by 7 bases and J by 0 bases, leaving 7 bases between them. The CDR3 extends over 13 amino acids. The CDR3 sequence is CASIMYSNQPQHF. The CDR3 DNA sequence: TGTGCCAGCATCATGTATAGCAATCAGCCCCAGCATTTT.

This chain uses TRBV5-4 with TRBJ2-7; 8 bases match TRBD2. With 4 bases clipped from V and 7 bases from J, the junction kept 10 bases outside the gene matches. This CDR3 has 14 residues. CDR1 SGHNT and CDR2 YYREEE come from the germline V gene (reference sequence). CDR3 region: CASSRSGSTREQYF. CDR3 bases: TGTGCCAGCAGCCGCAGCGGGAGTACTCGGGAGCAGTACTTC. The variable domain in full, completed from reference TRBV5-4 and TRBJ2-7, reads ETGVTQSPTHLIKTRGQQVTLRCSSQSGHNTVSWYQQALGQGPQFIFQYYREEENGRGNFPPRFSGLQFPNYSSELNVNALELDDSALYLCASSRSGSTREQYFGPGTRLTVT.

This chain links TRBV9 with TRBJ1-2; 9 bases agree with TRBD1. Germline trimming cut 0 bases from V and 3 bases from J; bases unmatched to any gene: 0. Germline CDR1 and CDR2: SGDLS and YYNGEE. There are 14 residues in the CDR3. CDR3 residues: CASSVGQGDYGYTF. For the CDR3, the DNA is TGTGCCAGCAGCGTAGGACAGGGGGACTATGGCTACACCTTC.

This clone was recorded once. The CDR3 spells CASSDRAGGRAGELFF. CDR3 coding DNA: TGTGCCAGCAGTGACCGGGCGGGAGGCCGAGCCGGGGAGCTGTTTTTT. The rearrangement links TRBV2 to TRBJ2-2, with 8 nucleotides matching TRBD2. The CDR3 spans 16 residues. In germline, CDR1 is SNHLY, CDR2 FYNNEI. The V gene end was trimmed by 3 bases and the J gene end by 6 bases; junction bases not matched to a gene: 9. Using reference TRBV2 and TRBJ2-2 for the parts outside the CDR3, the full variable domain is EPEVTQTPSHQVTQMGQEVILRCVPISNHLYFYWYRQILGQKVEFLVSFYNNEISEKSEIFDDQFSVERPDGSNFTLKIRSTKLEDSAMYFCASSDRAGGRAGELFFGEGSRLTVL.

The chain employs TRBV5-1 and TRBJ1-2, with D unclear. Trimming took 5 bases from V and 3 from J, leaving 14 bases between them. The V gene's germline CDR1 is SGHRS and CDR2 YFSETQ. The CDR3 is 14 residues long. CDR3 bases: TGCGCCAGCAGAAGTAATGTTGGGGACTATGGCTACACCTTC. This encodes CASRSNVGDYGYTF. Using reference TRBV5-1 and TRBJ1-2 for the parts outside the CDR3, the full variable domain is KAGVTQTPRYLIKTRGQQVTLSCSPISGHRSVSWYQQTPGQGLQFLFEYFSETQRNKGNFPGRFSGRQFSNSRSEMNVSTLELGDSALYLCASRSNVGDYGYTFGSGTRLTVV.

The rearrangement links TRBV4-3 to TRBJ2-1; D may be TRBD1 (5 bases). V was cut by 4 bases and J by 7 bases, with 17 bases left in between. This CDR3 has 15 amino acids. Germline V gene sequence: CDR1 LGHNA, CDR2 YSLEER. The CDR3 sequence is CASSLWGSSWNEQFF. CDR3 coding DNA: TGCGCCAGCAGCCTCTGGGGCTCCTCTTGGAATGAGCAGTTCTTC.

The genes are TRBV7-6 and TRBJ2-6, with D hard to call. V gave up 2 bases and J gave up 2 bases, with 7 bases separating them. This CDR3 is built from 15 residues. Germline V gene sequence: CDR1 SGHVS, CDR2 FNYEAQ. The CDR3 nucleotides are TGTGCCAGCAGCTTACCTGTAGCTGGGGCCAACGTCCTGACTTTC. It codes for CASSLPVAGANVLTF. The complete variable domain, with remaining parts taken from reference TRBV7-6 and TRBJ2-6, reads GAGVSQSPRYKVTKRGQDVALRCDPISGHVSLYWYRQALGQGPEFLTYFNYEAQQDKSGLPNDRFSAERPEGSISTLTIQRTEQRDSAMYRCASSLPVAGANVLTFGAGSRLTVL.

The chain couples TRBV19 to TRBJ1-4, with 10 bases matching TRBD1. Germline assignment: CDR1 LNHDA and CDR2 SQIVND (reference sequence). V lost 5 bases and J lost 5; bases outside the gene matches: 5. This CDR3 has 15 amino acids. The chain's CDR3 is CASSGSGQGNEKLFF. CDR3 in DNA: TGTGCCAGTAGTGGGTCGGGACAGGGGAATGAAAAACTGTTTTTT.

V usage is TRBV6-6 and J usage is TRBJ1-6; D not resolved. Germline-derived CDR1 and CDR2 are MNHNY and SVGAGI (reference sequence). V lost 6 bases to trimming and J lost 1 base, with 4 bases between them. The CDR3 contains 13 residues. The CDR3 DNA reads as TGTGCCAGCAGGGCATCCTATAATTCACCCCTCCACTTT. It yields the protein CASRASYNSPLHF.

This clone has just a few counts. CDR3 protein: CASSLVSTEAFF. Here the CDR3 DNA reads TGTGCCAGCAGCTTAGTGAGCACTGAAGCTTTCTTT. This sequence joins TRBV11-2 and TRBJ1-1, with no clear D. Germline V gene sequence: CDR1 SGHAT, CDR2 FQNNGV. Trimming removed 1 base from V and 4 bases from J, with 4 bases in between. The CDR3 is made up of 12 amino acids.

The rearrangement joins TRBV18 to TRBJ1-2; 9 bases are a match to TRBD1. The CDR3 runs 13 residues. The V segment lost 4 bases and the J segment 8 bases; nucleotides outside the gene matches: 5. The germline CDR1 and CDR2 sequences are KGHSH and LQKENI. CDR3 coding DNA: TGTGCCAGCTCACTAGGACAGGGGAAAGGCTACACCTTC. It yields the protein CASSLGQGKGYTF.

The chain couples TRBV4-1 to TRBJ1-5; unclear D gene. The CDR3 contains 19 residues. Germline V gene lookup returns CDR1 MGHRA and CDR2 YSYEKL. V lost 4 bases, J lost 3 bases, and 25 bases lay in between. CDR3 sequence reads: CASSRRINPLDGDNQPQHF. The DNA for the CDR3 is TGCGCCAGCAGCCGACGTATCAATCCTTTGGACGGGGACAATCAGCCCCAGCATTTT.

This rearrangement joins TRBV15 to TRBJ2-5; possibly TRBD2 for D (5 bases). This CDR3 has 13 residues. The germline CDR1 and CDR2 sequences are LNHNV and YYDKDF (reference sequence). Trimming took 5 bases from V and 4 from J, leaving 11 bases between them. The CDR3 nucleotides are TGTGCCACCAGCGAAGGAGGTTCAGAGACCCAGTACTTC. Its protein product is CATSEGGSETQYF.

The chain employs TRBV5-1 and TRBJ2-5, with D possibly matching TRBD1 (5 bases). The length of the CDR3 is 13 residues. Germline CDR1 reads SGHRS; CDR2 reads YFSETQ. V lost 4 bases and J 5 bases, leaving 12 bases between the germline ends. The CDR3 DNA reads as TGCGCCAGCAGCCCACAGGTGGTGGAGACCCAGTACTTC. It translates to CASSPQVVETQYF.

This chain uses TRBV29-1 with TRBJ2-1, with 13 nucleotides matching TRBD2. The V and J ends lost 6 bases and 7 bases, in that order; junction bases with no gene match: 12. The germline V gene encodes CDR1 SQVTM and CDR2 ANQGSEA. This CDR3 has 16 residues. The chain's CDR3 is CSVALLAGGPRNEQFF. CDR3 sequence (DNA): TGCAGCGTCGCCCTACTAGCGGGAGGGCCTAGGAATGAGCAGTTCTTC.

The V call is TRBV11-1, the J call TRBJ1-1, with 11 bases that match TRBD1. This CDR3 spans 15 amino acids. Germline V gives CDR1 SGHAT, CDR2 FQDESV (reference sequence). Losses at the gene ends were 3 bases for V and 4 bases for J; bases not matched to a gene: 4. CDR3 DNA sequence: TGTGCCAGCAGCTTGACCGGGACAGGGGGCACTGAAGCTTTCTTT. Protein: CASSLTGTGGTEAFF.

V gene TRBV6-6 combines with J gene TRBJ1-1; TRBD1 is a possible D gene (6 bases). V gave up 0 bases and J gave up 11 bases, with 13 bases separating them. CDR3 size: 13 residues. Per the germline V gene, CDR1 is MNHNY and CDR2 is SVGAGI (reference sequence). CDR3 bases: TGTGCCAGCAGTTACTCGAGGGGGGAGGAGGCTTTCTTT. Its protein product is CASSYSRGEEAFF.

V gene TRBV5-1 combines with J gene TRBJ2-6; no clear D. Looked up from germline, CDR1 is SGHRS and CDR2 is YFSETQ. The CDR3 covers 17 residues. The ends were cut back, 1 base at V and 0 bases at J, with 11 bases in the middle. The CDR3 region is CASSLRVFGSGANVLTF. CDR3 nucleotides: TGCGCCAGCAGCTTGCGGGTATTTGGCTCTGGGGCCAACGTCCTGACTTTC.

The chain carries TRBV27 and TRBJ1-4; 7 bases map to TRBD1. The V gene's germline CDR1 is MNHEY and CDR2 SMNVEV (reference sequence). With V trimmed by 8 bases and J by 8 bases, 11 bases remained unmatched. This CDR3 comprises 14 residues. CDR3 sequence (DNA): TGTGCCAGCGGTCTAGGGGGCGCTGGGGAAAAACTGTTTTTT. Residues: CASGLGGAGEKLFF. Based on the CDR3 plus reference TRBV27 and TRBJ1-4, the full variable domain is EAQVTQNPRYLITVTGKKLTVTCSQNMNHEYMSWYRQDPGLGLRQIYYSMNVEVTDKGDVPEGYKVSRKEKRNFPLILESPSPNQTSLYFCASGLGGAGEKLFFGSGTQLSVL.

The rearrangement joins TRBV10-3 to TRBJ2-7; weak D call: TRBD1 (6 bases). The germline gives CDR1 ENHRY, CDR2 SYGVKD. Trimming left V 3 bases short and J 1 base short, with 10 bases between. The CDR3 consists of 14 residues. The CDR3 spells CAISEGQRSYEQYF. The CDR3 DNA reads as TGTGCCATCAGTGAAGGACAGAGATCCTACGAGCAGTACTTC.

The chain is built from TRBV7-2 and TRBJ1-2; possibly TRBD1 for D (6 bases). Deletions cut 11 bases from V and 8 bases from J, with 18 bases between. Germline-derived CDR1 and CDR2 are SGHTA and FQGNSA. This CDR3 has 12 residues. For the CDR3, the DNA is TGTGCCTGCCGAGGGGGGGCCTTGGGCTACACCTTC. This translates into CACRGGALGYTF.

The chain carries TRBV5-4 and TRBJ1-6; 7 nucleotides match TRBD1. Germline-derived CDR1 and CDR2 are SGHNT and YYREEE (reference sequence). V shed 4 bases and J 2 bases; nucleotides not matched to a gene: 9. The CDR3 totals 17 residues. As DNA, the CDR3 is TGTGCCAGCAGCCCCGGACAGGCTGGGACCTATAATTCACCCCTCCACTTT. Amino acids: CASSPGQAGTYNSPLHF.

The J gene is TRBJ2-7, the V gene TRBV15; 7 nucleotides align to TRBD1. Germline V gene data show CDR1 as LNHNV and CDR2 as YYDKDF (reference sequence). J was trimmed by 3 bases and V by 8 bases; bases with no gene match: 10. The CDR3 runs 14 residues. The CDR3 DNA reads as TGTGCCACCCTCACCCAGACAGGGAACTACGAGCAGTACTTC. This encodes CATLTQTGNYEQYF. Looking up the rest from reference TRBV15 and TRBJ2-7 gives the full variable domain: DAMVIQNPRYQVTQFGKPVTLSCSQTLNHNVMYWYQQKSSQAPKLLFHYYDKDFNNEADTPDNFQSRRPNTSFCFLDIRSPGLGDTAMYLCATLTQTGNYEQYFGPGTRLTVT.

The chain combines TRBV5-8 with TRBJ1-2; D remains ambiguous. The CDR3 has 13 amino acids. From germline, CDR1 is SGHTS and CDR2 YDEGEE. V gave up 7 bases and J gave up 7 bases, with 17 bases separating them. Here the CDR3 reads CASARDSVGGYTF. The DNA of the CDR3 is TGTGCCAGCGCTCGGGATTCAGTGGGTGGCTACACCTTC. Filled out from reference TRBV5-8 and TRBJ1-2, the complete variable domain reads EAGVTQSPTHLIKTRGQQATLRCSPISGHTSVYWYQQALGLGLQFLLWYDEGEERNRGNFPPRFSGRQFPNYSSELNVNALELEDSALYLCASARDSVGGYTFGSGTRLTVV.